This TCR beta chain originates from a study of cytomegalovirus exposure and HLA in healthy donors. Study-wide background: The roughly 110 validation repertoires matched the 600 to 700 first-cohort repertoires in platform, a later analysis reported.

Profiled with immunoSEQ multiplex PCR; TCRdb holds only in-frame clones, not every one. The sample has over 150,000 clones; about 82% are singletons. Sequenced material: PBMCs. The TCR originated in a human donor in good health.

CDR3 bases: TGCGCCAGCAGCTTGGTGGCCTACGGGGGGATGAACACTGAAGCTTTCTTT. Its protein product is CASSLVAYGGMNTEAFF. The rearrangement links TRBV5-1 to TRBJ1-1; D is perhaps TRBD1 (5 bases). Per germline, CDR1 SGHRS and CDR2 YFSETQ. There are 17 residues in the CDR3. V was pared by 0 bases and J by 0 bases, with 15 bases between.